This T cell receptor (beta chain) was recorded in a study of OX40 agonist ivuxolimab in advanced cancers. Study-wide context: With a range of about 23 to 90, age averaged about 58 years, and around 83% were male. Findings and caveats of the study: Some patients who did not respond also had low normalized T-cell clonal expansion.

This CDR3 is 16 amino acids long. Assay used: immunoSEQ multiplex PCR; TCRdb lists only in-frame clones, some missing. The sample has about 80,000 clones, roughly 85% seen once. Of note for this clone: Its matching antigen is unknown.

This receptor was taken from an adult with an advanced solid tumor such as melanoma, head and neck, liver or kidney cancer. The J gene is TRBJ2-5, the V gene TRBV21-1; the DNA was not compared with TRBD1, the D call given in the table. TRBV21-1 is a known pseudogene. The sample in question was CD4+ or CD8+ T cells sorted from blood, obtained in a trial of the OX40 agonist ivuxolimab. CDR3 sequence (DNA): TGTGCCAGCAGTCGGGACAGGGCGGGTAAACAAGAGACCCAGTACTTC. This gives the protein CASSRDRAGKQETQYF.